The rows below give T cell receptor beta chains drawn from one sample of a study of cytomegalovirus exposure and HLA in healthy donors. Data came from immunoSEQ multiplex PCR; TCRdb stores just in-frame clones and leaves some out. Of approximately 170,000 clones in the sample, roughly 80% are singletons; the top ten hold less than 3%. Input material: PBMCs. The receptors here all came from a male donor in good health and CMV-seronegative. CDR3s include the opening cysteine and the closing phenylalanine or tryptophan. Each record gives: V gene, J gene, D gene, clone size, CDR3 protein, CDR3 DNA. The D gene is left open where the match is weak. Size is omitted from some rows. Given values are once, few, many or a class for expanded clones.

>TRBV6-1|TRBJ2-7|TRBD2|-
CASTGIAGTYEQYF
TGTGCCAGCACCGGGATAGCGGGCACCTACGAGCAGTACTTC
>TRBV20-1|TRBJ1-2|-|-
CSARDTYGYTF
TGCAGTGCTAGAGATACATATGGCTACACCTTC
>TRBV28|TRBJ1-2|TRBD1|-
CASRTGDYGYTF
TGTGCCAGCCGAACAGGGGACTATGGCTACACCTTC
>TRBV6-5|TRBJ2-1|-|few
CASSFHRLEFF
TGTGCCAGCAGTTTCCATCGGTTAGAGTTCTTC
>TRBV7-3|TRBJ2-6|-|few
CASSFGRSGANVLTF
TGTGCCAGCAGCTTTGGCCGCTCTGGGGCCAACGTCCTGACTTTC
>TRBV5-4|TRBJ2-3|TRBD2|-
CASTPILAGTDTQYF
TGTGCCAGCACCCCCATTCTAGCGGGGACAGATACGCAGTATTTT
>TRBV4-3|TRBJ1-1|-|few
CASSQAGSNTEAFF
TGCGCCAGCAGCCAAGCGGGGAGCAACACTGAAGCTTTCTTT
>TRBV23-1|TRBJ2-7|-|few
CASSQEIRPSNYYEQYF
TGCGCCAGCAGTCAGGAGATCCGCCCTTCAAATTACTACGAGCAGTACTTC
>TRBV10-3|TRBJ1-5|TRBD1|-
CAISEGQDGIQPQHF
TGTGCCATCAGTGAAGGACAGGACGGAATTCAGCCCCAGCATTTT
>TRBV11-2|TRBJ2-5|-|-
CASSEVGALQETQYF
TGTGCCAGCAGCGAAGTAGGGGCCCTCCAAGAGACCCAGTACTTC
>TRBV29-1|TRBJ1-1|-|-
CSVRRVIMNTEAFF
TGCAGCGTTCGGCGGGTCATCATGAACACTGAAGCTTTCTTT
>TRBV5-1|TRBJ2-5|TRBD2|-
CASSLALAEETQYF
TGCGCCAGCAGCTTGGCCCTAGCGGAGGAGACCCAGTACTTC
>TRBV13|TRBJ2-5|TRBD2|-
CASSLHRGGIQETQYF
TGTGCCAGCAGCCTACACCGGGGGGGAATCCAAGAGACCCAGTACTTC
>TRBV9|TRBJ1-1|-|-
CASSGGGMNTEAFF
TGTGCCAGCAGCGGAGGTGGAATGAACACTGAAGCTTTCTTT
>TRBV19|TRBJ1-1|-|-
CASSKRGSRNTEAFF
TGTGCCAGTAGTAAGCGTGGGTCTAGGAACACTGAAGCTTTCTTT
>TRBV9|TRBJ1-5|TRBD1|-
CASSFGTGGRDETEPQHF
TGTGCCAGCAGCTTCGGGACAGGGGGAAGGGATGAAACTGAGCCCCAGCATTTT
>TRBV2|TRBJ1-5|-|-
CASTMVLDQPQHF
TGTGCCAGCACAATGGTCCTAGATCAGCCCCAGCATTTT
>TRBV7-2|TRBJ1-1|TRBD1|-
CASSSYQGANTEAFF
TGTGCCAGCAGCTCTTATCAGGGGGCGAACACTGAAGCTTTCTTT
>TRBV5-1|TRBJ2-2|-|-
CASSLEGGRTGELFF
TGCGCCAGCAGCTTGGAAGGAGGGCGGACCGGGGAGCTGTTTTTT
>TRBV29-1|TRBJ1-5|TRBD1|-
CSVRQGYSNQPQHF
TGCAGCGTCAGACAGGGCTATAGCAATCAGCCCCAGCATTTT
>TRBV19|TRBJ2-2|TRBD2|once
CASSIWEGLGTGELFF
TGTGCCAGTAGTATATGGGAGGGGCTAGGAACCGGGGAGCTGTTTTTT
>TRBV28|TRBJ2-1|-|few
CASTSSTGRRNEQFF
TGTGCCAGCACTAGCTCGACAGGGAGGCGGAATGAGCAGTTCTTC
>TRBV6-6|TRBJ1-5|-|-
CASSPGDQPQHF
TGTGCCAGCAGTCCAGGGGATCAGCCCCAGCATTTT
>TRBV9|TRBJ1-5|TRBD1|once
CASSPQGAFGQPQHF
TGTGCCAGCAGCCCACAGGGGGCGTTCGGGCAGCCCCAGCATTTT
>TRBV27|TRBJ2-5|-|-
CASGDPRGGETQYF
TGTGCCAGCGGGGATCCCAGGGGAGGGGAGACCCAGTACTTC
>TRBV9|TRBJ2-3|-|-
CASSVGGADTQYF
TGTGCCAGCAGCGTAGGAGGAGCAGATACGCAGTATTTT
>TRBV9|TRBJ2-2|TRBD2|-
CASSVAGRGGVAGELFF
TGTGCCAGCAGCGTAGCTGGTCGGGGGGGCGTGGCGGGGGAGCTGTTTTTT
>TRBV7-8|TRBJ1-5|TRBD1|-
CASSLETGGYYQPQHF
TGTGCCAGCAGCTTAGAGACAGGGGGCTACTATCAGCCCCAGCATTTT
>TRBV2|TRBJ1-2|-|once
CASNQGWGYTF
TGTGCCAGCAACCAGGGCTGGGGCTACACCTTC
>TRBV5-1|TRBJ2-7|-|-
CASSPDSSYEQYF
TGCGCCAGCAGCCCGGACTCTTCCTACGAGCAGTACTTC
>TRBV7-8|TRBJ2-7|-|few
CASSSGTRPHEQYF
TGTGCCAGCAGCTCCGGGACTCGCCCCCACGAGCAGTACTTC
>TRBV7-2|TRBJ1-3|TRBD1|-
CASSLGPGGSGNTIYF
TGTGCCAGCAGCTTAGGTCCAGGGGGCAGTGGAAACACCATATATTTT
>TRBV5-1|TRBJ2-2|TRBD1|-
CASRILTGVLNTGELFF
TGCGCCAGCAGAATTTTGACAGGGGTTTTGAACACCGGGGAGCTGTTTTTT
>TRBV15|TRBJ1-2|-|-
CATSRDKWLDTTGPTF
TGTGCCACCAGCAGGGATAAATGGTTGGACACGACTGGGCCCACCTTC
>TRBV29-1|TRBJ1-3|-|-
CSVAESSGNTIYF
TGCAGCGTTGCTGAGAGCTCTGGAAACACCATATATTTT
>TRBV6-5|TRBJ2-7|TRBD2|-
CASSYSWASGTEQYF
TGTGCCAGCAGTTACTCGTGGGCTAGCGGGACCGAGCAGTACTTC
>TRBV28|TRBJ1-3|TRBD1|-
CSRDRVTHPPRFSGNTIYF
TGTTCCCGGGACAGGGTTACCCATCCCCCGAGATTCTCTGGAAACACCATATATTTT
>TRBV28|TRBJ2-7|-|few
CASSQTAGEQYF
TGTGCCAGCAGTCAGACAGCTGGGGAGCAGTACTTC
>TRBV15|TRBJ2-3|-|-
CATGAGLRPGDTQYF
TGTGCCACCGGGGCCGGGCTCCGCCCCGGGGATACGCAGTATTTT
>TRBV6-5|TRBJ2-3|-|-
CATKPSWNTDTQYF
TGTGCCACCAAGCCTAGCTGGAACACAGATACGCAGTATTTT
>TRBV9|TRBJ2-3|TRBD2|-
CASSVAPGLAADTQYF
TGTGCCAGCAGCGTAGCTCCGGGACTAGCGGCAGATACGCAGTATTTT
>TRBV7-3|TRBJ2-3|-|-
CASSLHDTGYSTDTQYF
TGTGCCAGCAGCCTCCACGACACCGGTTATAGCACAGATACGCAGTATTTT
>TRBV5-4|TRBJ2-7|TRBD1|-
CASSPSGTGEGEQYF
TGTGCCAGCAGCCCGAGTGGGACAGGGGAAGGGGAGCAGTACTTC
>TRBV5-6|TRBJ2-5|TRBD1|-
CASSLNGRGPETQYF
TGTGCCAGCAGCTTGAACGGCAGGGGGCCGGAGACCCAGTACTTC
>TRBV18|TRBJ2-5|-|-
CASSPRTDQETQYF
TGTGCCAGCTCACCACGTACAGATCAAGAGACCCAGTACTTC
>TRBV28|TRBJ1-2|-|-
CASSLPGYGYTF
TGTGCCAGCAGTCTCCCAGGATATGGCTACACCTTC
>TRBV9|TRBJ2-7|-|-
CASSVGVRGDREQYF
TGTGCCAGCAGCGTAGGGGTCAGGGGGGATCGCGAGCAGTACTTC
>TRBV5-1|TRBJ2-7|TRBD1|-
CASSFGHRGLSYEQYF
TGCGCCAGCAGCTTCGGACACAGGGGGCTCTCCTACGAGCAGTACTTC
>TRBV19|TRBJ2-7|TRBD2|-
CASSPSGLATYEQYF
TGTGCCAGTAGTCCCAGCGGACTAGCAACCTACGAGCAGTACTTC
>TRBV4-1|TRBJ2-3|TRBD2|-
CASSQDSASAGEDTQYF
TGCGCCAGCAGCCAAGATTCGGCTAGCGCGGGAGAGGATACGCAGTATTTT
>TRBV7-8|TRBJ2-3|TRBD2|-
CASSRTSGGTDTQYF
TGTGCCAGCAGCAGGACTAGCGGGGGCACAGATACGCAGTATTTT
>TRBV7-6|TRBJ2-5|TRBD1|once
CASSLVPDRLVAQYF
TGTGCCAGCAGCTTAGTCCCGGACAGGCTCGTGGCCCAGTACTTC
>TRBV6-5|TRBJ2-2|-|-
CASSIGGPAGELFF
TGTGCCAGCAGTATCGGGGGGCCGGCCGGGGAGCTGTTTTTT
>TRBV21-1|TRBJ1-2|-|few
CASSRRYRGGYGYTF
TGTGCCAGCAGCAGGCGATACAGGGGTGGCTATGGCTACACCTTC
>TRBV6-1|TRBJ1-6|-|-
CASSERQFSPYNSPLHF
TGTGCCAGCAGTGAAAGGCAATTTAGCCCCTATAATTCACCCCTCCACTTT
>TRBV19|TRBJ1-1|TRBD1|-
CASSNRQGATEAFF
TGTGCCAGTAGTAACAGACAGGGGGCCACTGAAGCTTTCTTT
>TRBV4-1|TRBJ2-7|TRBD2|-
CASSQESLAGVTSYEQYF
TGCGCCAGCAGCCAAGAGTCGCTAGCGGGAGTTACCTCCTACGAGCAGTACTTC
>TRBV29-1|TRBJ1-4|-|-
CSARGGEKLFF
TGCAGCGCGAGGGGGGGCGAAAAACTGTTTTTT
>TRBV5-4|TRBJ1-1|TRBD1|-
CASSRRPRDRDTEAFF
TGTGCCAGCAGCCGGAGGCCCCGGGACAGGGACACTGAAGCTTTCTTT
>TRBV11-2|TRBJ2-7|-|once
CASSLGAYAYF
TGTGCCAGCAGCTTAGGGGCTTACGCGTACTTC